Sequencing of this T cell receptor (beta chain) was carried out in a study of T cell responses to AZD1222 COVID-19 vaccine. Comments on this clone: The antigen is unknown.

Libraries were prepared by immunoSEQ multiplex PCR; TCRdb keeps only in-frame clonotypes and omits some of them. The sample includes some 150,000 clones, approximately 85% of them seen just once. Germline-derived CDR1 and CDR2 are SGHRS and YFSETQ. Trimming shortened V by 4 bases and J by 5 bases, and 18 bases separated the two germline ends. The CDR3 loop spans 15 amino acids. Study findings and constraints: Seropositive status at baseline applied to only a handful of AZD1222 recipients. The donors showed a predominance of white British ancestry and of females, with possible underestimation of clonal diversity. The study found vaccine-associated CD4 TCRs spanning spike, dominant at 160-218 and 743-854. Unmutated variant regions are reportedly the target of nearly half of TCRs that are spike-specific.

This TCR came from an adult who received the MenACWY meningococcal vaccine as a control. This specimen was peripheral blood, taken 28 days after the second dose of the MenACWY control vaccine. The J gene is TRBJ1-2, the V gene TRBV5-1; perhaps TRBD1 as D (5 bases). The CDR3 DNA is TGCGCCAGCAGCCCCTTTCGGGGCGTCGAGTATGGCTACACCTTC. Amino acid sequence: CASSPFRGVEYGYTF.